The 32 T cell receptor beta chains below all came from one sample that was sequenced in a study of T-cell memory formation after mild COVID-19. TCRdb used MiXCR to reprocess the 5' RACE reads, holding one entry per CDR3 protein. The sample has about 260,000 distinct CDR3 sequences, less than 9.5% seen once; the top ten hold 22%. The sample comprised PBMCs or a T cell subset sorted from them (not recorded which). These TCRs come from a man between 18 and 29 years old who had mild COVID-19 (a few samples of this study predate the infection). Cell type and time point are not known.

The chain combines TRBV7-3 with TRBJ2-7, with 9 positions matching TRBD2. CDR3 size: 12 residues. V shed 5 bases and J 7 bases; nucleotides not matched to a gene: 3. Germline-derived CDR1 and CDR2 are SGHTA and FQGTGA. In DNA form, the CDR3 reads TGTGCCAGCAGCCCCACTAGCGGGGAGCAGTACTTC. Translating gives CASSPTSGEQYF.

This clonotype was counted many times. The rearrangement uses TRBV29-1 and TRBJ1-2, with D possibly being TRBD1 (5 bases). Germline CDR1 is SQVTM and CDR2 is ANQGSEA. Trimming took 4 bases from V and 5 from J, leaving 8 bases between them. The CDR3 consists of 11 residues. In DNA form, the CDR3 reads TGCAGCGTTGGCCAGGGATATGGCTACACCTTC. Translation: CSVGQGYGYTF.

The chain uses TRBV6-1 and TRBJ2-7, with D possibly TRBD1 on 5 matching bases. Germline V gene lookup returns CDR1 MNHNS and CDR2 SASEGT. CDR3 length: 12 residues. Trimming stripped 4 bases from V and 6 bases from J, with 10 bases between. CDR3 DNA: TGTGCCAGCAGTGCCTGGACACGCGAGCAGTACGTC. It translates to CASSAWTREQYV.

This clonotype was seen at least ten times. The V and J genes are TRBV12-3 or TRBV12-4 and TRBJ1-1, with D unclear. V gave up 6 bases and J gave up 2 bases, with 10 bases separating them. CDR3 length: 13 amino acids. CDR3 in amino acids: CASSNTRNTEAFF. The CDR3, as DNA: TGTGCCAGCAGCAATACAAGAAACACTGAAGCTTTCTTT.

This clonotype has more than one count but fewer than ten. The chain combines TRBV25-1 with TRBJ1-2; 8 bases match TRBD1. CDR3 size: 18 residues. Germline V gives CDR1 MGHDK, CDR2 SYGVNS. The V and J ends lost 2 bases and 6 bases, in that order; junction bases with no gene match: 17. The CDR3 bases are TGTGCCAGCAGTGAAGGGATGGTGGACAGGGAGAGACTAGATGGCTACACCTTC. Translating gives CASSEGMVDRERLDGYTF.

The genes are TRBV7-2 and TRBJ1-2; possibly TRBD1 for D (5 bases). Looked up from germline, CDR1 is SGHTA and CDR2 is FQGNSA. V was cut by 2 bases and J by 5 bases, with 9 bases left in between. This CDR3 has 13 amino acids. The CDR3 DNA is TGTGCCAGCAGCTTACGACAGATTTATGGCTACACCTTC. Protein sequence: CASSLRQIYGYTF. Using reference TRBV7-2 and TRBJ1-2 for the parts outside the CDR3, the full variable domain is GAGVSQSPSNKVTEKGKDVELRCDPISGHTALYWYRQSLGQGLEFLIYFQGNSAPDKSGLPSDRFSAERTGGSVSTLTIQRTQQEDSAVYLCASSLRQIYGYTFGSGTRLTVV.

This clonotype has just a few counts. The chain couples TRBV20-1 to TRBJ2-7, with 12 bases that match TRBD1. Germline V CDR1 and CDR2: DFQATT, SNEGSKA (reference sequence). The CDR3 consists of 16 residues. Trimming cost V 4 bases and J 7 bases; bases outside gene matches: 14. The CDR3 bases are TGCAGTGCTATTCCCTCACCGGGACAGGGGGCATTTGAGCAGTACGTC. As protein: CSAIPSPGQGAFEQYV.

The V and J genes are TRBV9 and TRBJ2-3, with TRBD1 as a possible D gene (6 bases). V shed 3 bases and J shed 2 bases, with 19 bases lying between them. This CDR3 contains 17 residues. The germline gives CDR1 SGDLS, CDR2 YYNGEE. This CDR3 is CASSARGTLINTDTQYF. For the CDR3, the DNA is TGTGCCAGCAGCGCTAGGGGGACATTGATAAACACAGATACGCAGTATTTT.

This clonotype has a count of ten or more. The chain uses TRBV5-1 and TRBJ2-4, with D perhaps matching TRBD2 (5 bases). Germline V gene sequence: CDR1 SGHRS, CDR2 YFSETQ. V shed 2 bases and J shed 3 bases, with 18 bases lying between them. The length of the CDR3 is 17 residues. CDR3 sequence reads: CASSLRPNRGGKNIQYF. The CDR3 DNA reads TGCGCCAGCAGCTTAAGACCGAACCGGGGTGGCAAAAACATTCAGTACTTC.

The chain employs TRBV6-2 or TRBV6-3 and TRBJ1-2, with D maybe TRBD1 (5 bases). The CDR3 runs to 14 residues. Trimming left V 2 bases short and J 8 bases short, with 15 bases between. Germline CDR1 and CDR2: MNHEY and SVGEGT. The CDR3 DNA reads as TGTGCCAGCAGTTACGGGGGATCTCCCCTCGGCTACACCTTC. Protein sequence: CASSYGGSPLGYTF.

This clonotype was picked up a small number of times. The rearrangement uses TRBV9 and TRBJ2-1, with 9 bases that match TRBD2. This CDR3 is built from 12 residues. The trim removed 3 bases at V and 8 bases at J, leaving 0 bases unmatched. Germline V gives CDR1 SGDLS, CDR2 YYNGEE. The CDR3 DNA follows: TGTGCCAGCAGCGGACTAGCGGATGAGCAGTTCTTC. Translation: CASSGLADEQFF. The complete variable domain, with remaining parts taken from reference TRBV9 and TRBJ2-1, reads DSGVTQTPKHLITATGQRVTLRCSPRSGDLSVYWYQQSLDQGLQFLIQYYNGEERAKGNILERFSAQQFPDLHSELNLSSLELGDSALYFCASSGLADEQFFGPGTRLTVL.

This clonotype has a handful of counts. The genes are TRBV20-1 and TRBJ2-2; D is ambiguous. This CDR3 is 13 amino acids long. Germline assignment: CDR1 DFQATT and CDR2 SNEGSKA (reference sequence). V lost 6 bases, J lost 0 bases, and 8 bases lay in between. The CDR3 loop is CSADTANTGELFF. The CDR3 DNA reads as TGCAGTGCCGACACTGCGAACACCGGGGAGCTGTTTTTT.

J is TRBJ2-7 and V is TRBV27; TRBD1 is a possible D gene (6 bases). V was shortened by 3 bases and J by 3 bases, with 9 bases between the two germline ends. This CDR3 has 13 amino acids. Per the germline V gene, CDR1 is MNHEY and CDR2 is SMNVEV (reference sequence). This CDR3 reads CASSFKQGYEQYV. As DNA, the CDR3 is TGTGCCAGCAGTTTTAAACAGGGCTACGAGCAGTACGTC.

The table lists this clonotype with many counts. The V call is TRBV5-5, the J call TRBJ2-7; TRBD1 aligns across 7 bases. Germline lookup yields CDR1 SGHKS and CDR2 YYEKEE (reference sequence). Trimming at V came to 1 base and at J to 2 bases, leaving 0 bases not matched to a gene. This CDR3 comprises 13 residues. In DNA, the CDR3 is TGTGCCAGCAGCTTGACAGGGGCCTACGAGCAGTACGTC. It codes for CASSLTGAYEQYV.

The chain uses TRBV27 and TRBJ2-7, with 10 bases matching TRBD1. This CDR3 region has 18 residues. V lost 2 bases to trimming and J lost 2 bases; unmatched junction nucleotides: 12. Germline V gives CDR1 MNHEY, CDR2 SMNVEV (reference sequence). The CDR3 reads CASSLLLPGQGRAYEQYF. The DNA for the CDR3 is TGTGCCAGCAGTTTACTGCTCCCGGGACAGGGGAGGGCCTACGAGCAGTACTTC.

This clonotype was counted ten times or more. The chain combines TRBV7-2 with TRBJ2-3; D unresolved. The CDR3 sequence is 14 residues long. Trimming shortened V by 7 bases and J by 0 bases, and 11 bases separated the two germline ends. CDR1 is SGHTA, CDR2 FQGNSA, per germline. In DNA form, the CDR3 reads TGTGCCAGCACCTCGACTTTTAGCACAGATACGCAGTATTTT. Amino acids: CASTSTFSTDTQYF.

This clonotype was found a few times. The chain combines TRBV20-1 with TRBJ2-1; D may be TRBD1 (6 bases). V dropped 1 base and J dropped 6 bases, with 7 bases sitting between them. The CDR3 runs to 12 residues. Germline values: CDR1 DFQATT, CDR2 SNEGSKA (reference sequence). The DNA of the CDR3 is TGCAGTGCTAGAGGAGGGGGCAATGAGCAGTTCTTC. Protein product: CSARGGGNEQFF.

This chain links TRBV12-3 or TRBV12-4 with TRBJ1-6; the D is unclear. Trimming took off 5 bases at V and 8 bases at J, with 10 bases between the two ends. The CDR3 is 13 residues long. The DNA of the CDR3 is TGTGCCAGCAGTCTACGGGCCGATTCACCCCTCCACTTT. This translates into CASSLRADSPLHF.

This clonotype was picked up many times. This chain links TRBV7-8 with TRBJ2-7; 8 bases fit TRBD2. This CDR3 comprises 14 residues. The ends lost 3 bases at V and 4 bases at J; junction bases unmatched: 5. Germline V lookup: CDR1 SGHVS, CDR2 FQNEAQ. The DNA of the CDR3 is TGTGCCAGCAGCTTGGGCGGGGGGCTTTACGAGCAGTACGTC. This gives the protein CASSLGGGLYEQYV.

This chain connects TRBV24-1 to TRBJ2-5; TRBD2 agrees at 8 bases. The CDR3 covers 16 residues. Germline V gene data show CDR1 as KGHDR and CDR2 as SFDVKD. The V segment lost 4 bases and the J segment 1 base; nucleotides outside the gene matches: 7. This CDR3 is CATSEGRAGAQETQYF. CDR3 sequence (DNA): TGTGCCACCAGTGAGGGGAGAGCGGGGGCCCAAGAGACCCAGTACTTC.

There are a few counts of this clonotype. The chain is built from TRBV19 and TRBJ1-3; D gene unclear. V shed 10 bases and J shed 2 bases, with 18 bases lying between them. CDR1 is LNHDA, CDR2 SQIVND, per germline (reference sequence). CDR3 size: 15 residues. CDR3 region: CATRPSDSPGNTIYF. CDR3 bases: TGTGCCACGAGGCCTTCAGACTCTCCTGGAAACACCATATATTTT.

There are a few counts of this clonotype. The chain has TRBV4-3 and TRBJ1-2; D is ambiguous. CDR1 is LGHNA and CDR2 is YSLEER in the germline V gene. The CDR3 length is 16 residues. The ends were cut back, 0 bases at V and 9 bases at J, with 20 bases in the middle. The CDR3 coding sequence is TGCGCCAGCAGCCAAGATGGTCCCGGGAAATCGGAGCGCTACACCTTC. This sequence encodes CASSQDGPGKSERYTF.

CDR3 DNA sequence: TGTGCCAGCAGCAAAACAGGGTATGGGGCCAACGTCCTGACTTTC. Translated: CASSKTGYGANVLTF. The chain links TRBV3-1 to TRBJ2-6, with D possibly being TRBD1 (6 bases). The CDR3 is made up of 15 amino acids. Trimming removed 5 bases at V and 3 bases at J, with 11 bases between. Per the germline V gene, CDR1 is LGHDT and CDR2 is YNNKEL (reference sequence).

This clonotype appeared a few times. V is TRBV27 and J is TRBJ2-1; D remains unclear. The CDR3 is 15 residues long. Deletions cut 7 bases from V and 2 bases from J, with 15 bases between. Per the germline V gene, CDR1 is MNHEY and CDR2 is SMNVEV (reference sequence). The CDR3 region is CASNTIGGTYNEQFF. The CDR3 DNA is TGTGCCAGCAATACCATTGGCGGAACCTACAATGAGCAGTTCTTC.

The rearrangement links TRBV12-5 to TRBJ2-3; TRBD1 agrees at 7 bases. Germline V lookup: CDR1 LGHNT, CDR2 FRNRAP. V lost 0 bases, J lost 4 bases, and 7 bases stayed unmatched. The CDR3 has 16 amino acids. CDR3 DNA: TGTGCTAGTGGTTTGGTACGCCAGGGGGTCGCAGATACGCAGTATTTT. Encoded protein: CASGLVRQGVADTQYF.

This clonotype has a handful of counts. The V gene is TRBV18, the J gene TRBJ1-2; no clear D gene. The CDR3 is made up of 14 amino acids. Germline V gene data show CDR1 as KGHSH and CDR2 as LQKENI. The V and J ends lost 6 bases and 6 bases respectively, with 17 bases between them. Here the CDR3 reads CASSPQRGIDGYTF. The CDR3 region has the DNA TGTGCCAGCTCTCCTCAGCGGGGAATCGATGGCTACACCTTC.

This chain uses TRBV12-3 or TRBV12-4 with TRBJ1-6; D is unresolved. Trimming took off 2 bases at V and 9 bases at J, with 8 bases between the two ends. The CDR3 contains 13 residues. CDR3 nucleotide sequence: TGTGCCAGCAGTTTATTCTCGGGTTCACCCCTCCACTTT. Translation gives CASSLFSGSPLHF.

This clonotype has at least ten counts. The CDR3 loop is CASSPRGQGATGELFF. The CDR3, as DNA: TGCGCCAGCAGCCCTCGCGGGCAGGGGGCGACCGGGGAGCTGTTTTTT. J is TRBJ2-2 and V is TRBV5-1, with 8 bases lining up with TRBD1. With 4 bases clipped from V and 5 bases from J, the junction kept 10 bases outside the gene matches. The CDR3 has 16 residues. The V gene's germline CDR1 is SGHRS and CDR2 YFSETQ.

This clonotype was detected only a few times. This sequence joins TRBV12-3 or TRBV12-4 and TRBJ1-2, with a tentative D call TRBD1 (6 bases). This CDR3 region has 15 residues. Trimming cost V 3 bases and J 4 bases, with 15 bases left between them. The CDR3 DNA sequence: TGTGCCAGCAGTTTTTCCCGGGGGCCGGGCTATGGCTACACCTTC. This sequence encodes CASSFSRGPGYGYTF.

This clonotype was found a few times. This rearrangement joins TRBV7-3 to TRBJ2-1, with a weak D call TRBD1 (6 bases). This CDR3 spans 13 amino acids. Germline lookup yields CDR1 SGHTA and CDR2 FQGTGA. The V and J ends lost 2 bases and 10 bases respectively, with 12 bases between them. The CDR3 loop is CASSLGPTGEQFF. The CDR3 DNA sequence: TGTGCCAGCAGCTTAGGCCCGACAGGAGAGCAGTTCTTC.

This rearrangement joins TRBV20-1 to TRBJ2-5, with D possibly being TRBD2 (6 bases). The CDR3 is 13 amino acids. V lost 5 bases and J lost 1, with 11 bases in between. Germline V gene sequence: CDR1 DFQATT, CDR2 SNEGSKA (reference sequence). The CDR3 sequence is CSAGRDSQETQYF. The CDR3 nucleotides are TGCAGTGCTGGCCGGGACTCCCAAGAGACCCAGTACTTC.

This clonotype was seen repeatedly, ten times or more. The J gene is TRBJ1-1, the V gene TRBV7-2, with D tentatively TRBD1 (5 bases). The V gene's germline CDR1 is SGHTA and CDR2 FQGNSA. V was pared by 5 bases and J by 1 base, with 14 bases between. CDR3 length equals 15 residues. This CDR3 reads CASSTWWGGNTEAFF. Here the CDR3 DNA reads TGTGCCAGCAGCACGTGGTGGGGGGGGAACACTGAAGCTTTCTTT.